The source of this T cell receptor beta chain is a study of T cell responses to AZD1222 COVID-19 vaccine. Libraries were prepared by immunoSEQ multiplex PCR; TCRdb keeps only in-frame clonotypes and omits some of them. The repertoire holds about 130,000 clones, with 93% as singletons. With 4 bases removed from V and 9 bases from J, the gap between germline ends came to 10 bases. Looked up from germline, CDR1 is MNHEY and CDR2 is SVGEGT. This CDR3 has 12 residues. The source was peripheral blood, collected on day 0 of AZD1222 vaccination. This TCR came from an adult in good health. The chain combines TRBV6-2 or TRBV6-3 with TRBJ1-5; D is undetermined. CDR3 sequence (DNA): TGTGCCAGCAGTTCAGAGGGTCGGCCCCAGCATTTT. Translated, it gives CASSSEGRPQHF.